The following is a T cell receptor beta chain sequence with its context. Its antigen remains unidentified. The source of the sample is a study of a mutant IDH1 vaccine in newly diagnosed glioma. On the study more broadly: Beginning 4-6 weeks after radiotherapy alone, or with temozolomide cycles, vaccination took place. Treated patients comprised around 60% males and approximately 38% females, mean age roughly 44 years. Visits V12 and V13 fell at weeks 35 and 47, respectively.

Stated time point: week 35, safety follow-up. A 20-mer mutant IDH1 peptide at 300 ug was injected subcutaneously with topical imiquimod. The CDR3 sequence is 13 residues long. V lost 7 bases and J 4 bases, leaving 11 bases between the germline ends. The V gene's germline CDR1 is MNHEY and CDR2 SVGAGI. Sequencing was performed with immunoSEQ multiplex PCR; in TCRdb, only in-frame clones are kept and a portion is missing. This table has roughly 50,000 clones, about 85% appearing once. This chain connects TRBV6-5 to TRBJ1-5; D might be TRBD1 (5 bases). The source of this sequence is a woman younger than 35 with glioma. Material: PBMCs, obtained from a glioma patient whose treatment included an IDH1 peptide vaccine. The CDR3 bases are TGTGCCAGCAAAGTCAGGGAGAATCAGCCCCAGCATTTT. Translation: CASKVRENQPQHF.